This entry lists 7 T cell receptor beta chains sequenced from one sample in a study of CD8+CD57+ T cells in acquired aplastic anemia (dated by TCRdb to 2016 to 2019). The reads were generated on an Illumina HiSeq 2000. Genomic DNA was used as template for profiling of TCR beta VDJ combinations and CDR3 sequences. Starting from the raw public reads, TCRdb applied fastp trimming at Q25, assembled clones with MiXCR and retained in-frame beta chains. A single entry per CDR3 protein holds the most common genes and DNA from its merged rows. The sample table shows hundreds of thousands of distinct CDR3 sequences, and roughly 64% are seen once. Of the sample, 4% falls within the top ten clones. The sequenced material came from sorted CD4+, CD8+, or CD8+CD57+ T cells (not recorded which) from PBMCs. The receptor set was obtained from a human donor in good health, serving as a control.

Of note for this clonotype: The junction differs from germline at one of its ends, possibly a read error. The chain joins TRBV7-8 to TRBJ1-1; 8 bases are shared with TRBD1. Per the germline V gene, CDR1 is SGHVS and CDR2 is FQNEAQ. The CDR3 loop spans 16 amino acids. This CDR3 reads CATSRGGTGGNTEAFF. In nucleotides, the CDR3 is TGTGCCACCAGCAGGGGCGGGACAGGTGGGAACACTGAAGCTTTCTTT.

Points on this clonotype: The germline gene is not matched at one end of the junction; a read error may be the cause. This rearrangement joins TRBV7-2 to TRBJ2-3; D possibly matches TRBD1 or TRBD2 (6 bases each). The CDR3 sequence is 15 residues long. Looked up from germline, CDR1 is SGHTA and CDR2 is FQGNSA. The CDR3 DNA follows: TGTGCCAGCAGCTTGGAGGGACAAGCCAATGAAGCGTTCTTTTTT. Its translation: CASSLEGQANEAFFF.

This clonotype was recorded a few times. J is TRBJ1-1 and V is TRBV6-5; D possibly corresponds to TRBD1 (6 bases). The CDR3 contains 13 residues. From germline, CDR1 is MNHEY and CDR2 SVGAGI. V dropped 2 bases and J dropped 6 bases, with 10 bases sitting between them. CDR3 residues: CASSYRGFAEAFF. In nucleotides, the CDR3 is TGTGCCAGCAGTTACAGGGGGTTCGCTGAAGCTTTCTTT.

This clonotype was detected once. J is TRBJ1-5 and V is TRBV10-3; D call uncertain. V was pared by 6 bases and J by 13 bases, with 19 bases between. The CDR3 has 13 residues. Germline CDR1 is ENHRY and CDR2 is SYGVKD. The CDR3 loop is CAISGKANPGQHF. CDR3 DNA: TGTGCCATCAGCGGGAAAGCGAATCCCGGGCAGCATTTT.

This clonotype was seen just once. One end of the junction fails to match germline, which may point to a read error. The V and J genes are TRBV5-1 and TRBJ2-5, with 9 bases aligning to TRBD2. The CDR3 contains 15 residues. The germline CDR1 and CDR2 sequences are SGHRS and YFSETQ. The CDR3 region is CASSRTRGGGETQYF. The CDR3 bases are TGTGCCAGCAGCCGAACGCGCGGGGGGGGAGAGACCCAGTACTTC.

As for this clonotype: This could be a read error, since a much larger clone is one nucleotide away. Given the absence of the conserved phenylalanine or tryptophan at the CDR3 end, a read error is likely. The CDR3 DNA is TGTGCCAGCAGCCTCCGTACGGGCATTCAGTACCTC. This codes for CASSLRTGIQYL. This chain uses TRBV11-3 with TRBJ2-4; D is ambiguous. V lost 5 bases and J lost 9, with 11 bases in between. Germline V gene lookup returns CDR1 SGHNT and CDR2 YENEEA. This CDR3 contains 12 residues.

A note on this clonotype: A much larger clone is a single base away; this may be a read error. Because the CDR3 is missing its conserved closing phenylalanine or tryptophan, this is likely a read error. The V and J genes are TRBV4-3 and TRBJ1-4; a possible D gene is TRBD1 (6 bases). There are 15 residues in the CDR3. The germline gives CDR1 LGHNA, CDR2 YSLEER. The ends were cut back, 2 bases at V and 3 bases at J, with 10 bases in the middle. The CDR3 is CASSQRGLANEKLFL. In DNA form, the CDR3 reads TGCGCCAGCAGCCAACGGGGGCTGGCTAATGAAAAACTGTTTCTT.